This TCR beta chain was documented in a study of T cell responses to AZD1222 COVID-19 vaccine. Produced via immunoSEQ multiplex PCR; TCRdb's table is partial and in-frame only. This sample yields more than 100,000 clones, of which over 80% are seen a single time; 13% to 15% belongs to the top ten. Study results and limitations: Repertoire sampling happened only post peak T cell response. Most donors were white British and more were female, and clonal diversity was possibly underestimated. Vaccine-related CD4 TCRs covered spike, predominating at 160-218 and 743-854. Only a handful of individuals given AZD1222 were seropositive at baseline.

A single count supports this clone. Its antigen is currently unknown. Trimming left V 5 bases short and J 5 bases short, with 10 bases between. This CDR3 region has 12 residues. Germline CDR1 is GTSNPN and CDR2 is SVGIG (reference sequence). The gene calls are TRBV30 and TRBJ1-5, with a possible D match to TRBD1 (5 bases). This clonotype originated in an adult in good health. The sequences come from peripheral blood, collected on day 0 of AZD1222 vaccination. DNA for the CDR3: TGTGCCTGGGCCCAGGGTCATCAGCCCCAGCATTTT. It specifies CAWAQGHQPQHF.